This T cell receptor beta chain was obtained from a study of cytomegalovirus exposure and HLA in healthy donors. The CDR3 totals 15 residues. Germline trimming cut 1 base from V and 3 bases from J; bases unmatched to any gene: 3. Looked up from germline, CDR1 is WNHNN and CDR2 is SYGVQD (reference sequence). The PCR had 60 Vbeta and 13 Jbeta primers. The protocol was immunoSEQ multiplex PCR, while the TCRdb copy is restricted to in-frame clones and leaves out a portion. The table lists 150,000 or so clones. Remarks on this clone: The antigen remains undetermined.

General study results and limits: Investigators reported some 150 TCR beta chains as tied to cytomegalovirus. Previous analysis showed most TCR beta V segments were productive about 87% or about 30% of the time.

This TCR was sampled from a man aged 18-30 years in good health and CMV-seronegative. V gene TRBV10-1 combines with J gene TRBJ1-5; 7 nucleotides align to TRBD1. The sequencing input was PBMCs. CDR3 region: CASSEWDSSNQPQHF. CDR3 nucleotides: TGCGCCAGCAGTGAGTGGGACAGTTCCAATCAGCCCCAGCATTTT.